This T cell receptor beta chain was documented in a study of T-cell memory formation after mild COVID-19. TCRdb re-called the 5' RACE reads through MiXCR, storing one row per CDR3 protein. This table holds about 390,000 distinct CDR3 sequences, 16% found once. This clonotype has more than one count but fewer than ten. Its antigen is not identified. General study results and limits: From day 15 to 85, contracting clones were balanced between CD4 and CD8, whereas later expanders leaned toward CD4+.

The germline gives CDR1 SGHNT, CDR2 YENEEA. This CDR3 is built from 16 residues. V shed 5 bases and J 0 bases; nucleotides not matched to a gene: 6. The sample consisted of PBMCs or a T cell subset sorted from them (not recorded which). The chain uses TRBV11-3 and TRBJ2-3, with 9 nucleotides matching TRBD1. The clonotype was recovered from a man in his late teens or twenties who had mild COVID-19 (a few samples of this study predate the infection). Cell type and time point are not known. CDR3 coding DNA: TGTGCCAGCAGCGAGAACGACAGGGGGAGCACAGATACGCAGTATTTT. The encoded protein is CASSENDRGSTDTQYF.